This T cell receptor beta chain is drawn from a study of identical twins. Notes on the study in general: Cord blood beta clonotypes that were abundant carried fewer insertions, and memory repertoires showed no such trend. Within monozygotic twins, out-of-frame TCR alpha sharing was underestimated by the models.

Germline CDR1 LGHDT, CDR2 YNNKEL (reference sequence). This CDR3 has 13 residues. With 4 bases clipped from V and 13 bases from J, the junction kept 7 bases outside the gene matches. TCRdb redid the calling of the 5' RACE reads with MiXCR, one entry per CDR3 protein. There are about 160,000 distinct CDR3 sequences in the sample; 3% to 4% occur only once, and more than 7% lies in the top ten. This clonotype was counted many times. Its matching antigen is unknown. This receptor was identified in a man between 18 and 35 years old in good health. Material for sequencing was memory T cells sorted from blood. The J gene is TRBJ2-1, the V gene TRBV3-1; TRBD2 matches at 10 bases. CDR3 DNA sequence: TGTGCCAGCAGCCCGGGACTAGCGAGCTACCAGTTCTTC. Translated: CASSPGLASYQFF.